This T cell receptor beta chain was found in a study of CD8 T cells in Susac syndrome. Note on this clonotype: The junction does not match germline at one end; this may be a read error.

The RNA, about 0.5 to 1 ug, was put through reverse transcription using random hexamers. A multiplex approach, immunoSEQ multiplex PCR, amplified TCR beta CDR3 across 54 Vbeta and 13 Jbeta. TCRdb used MiXCR to reprocess the immunoSEQ multiplex PCR reads, holding one entry per CDR3 protein. The profile shows roughly 400,000 distinct CDR3 sequences, approximately 85% of them singletons. Treatment-naive patients with stable or active relapsing-remitting disease served as multiple sclerosis controls. FACS was used to enrich TEMRA cells, whereas the CD8+ and CD4+ T cells were obtained by negative isolation. CDR1 is GTSNPN, CDR2 SVGIG, per germline (reference sequence). The CDR3 covers 10 residues.

The chain employs TRBV30 and TRBJ1-1; 7 nucleotides match TRBD1. Sequenced input: CD8+ T cells from PBMCs. This TCR was recovered from a human donor with multiple sclerosis. The CDR3 protein is CLGTASLAFF. As DNA, the CDR3 is TGCTTAGGGACAGCTTCCTTAGCTTTCTTT.